Here is one T cell receptor (beta chain) with its context. This sample stems from a study of blood T cell repertoires in COVID-19. About the research overall: T cells, B-cell-depleted T cells, or PBMCs supplied cDNA or gDNA.

Under the authors' procedure: Amplifying reference gene primers gave estimates of nucleated cell counts. Clones were sequenced by immunoSEQ multiplex PCR, and TCRdb holds only the in-frame ones, with some missing. V and J calls and clone size follow that table, whereas D and trimming were derived from the DNA. The repertoire holds 190,000 or so clones, with 70% to 80% as singletons. V shed 5 bases and J 7 bases; nucleotides not matched to a gene: 1. The CDR3 covers 12 residues. CDR1 and CDR2 (germline): MDHEN, SYDVKM. The gene calls are TRBV28 and TRBJ1-1; 10 bases map to TRBD1. The receptor's source is a man aged 50 to 59 who had recovered from COVID-19. What was sequenced was peripheral blood. The CDR3 region is CASSGDRGEAFF. The CDR3 bases are TGTGCCAGCAGTGGGGACAGGGGTGAAGCTTTCTTT.